This paragraph covers one TCR beta chain sequence. Antigen unknown. Genes and germline come from the mouse. The read gets to within 1 residue of the CDR3 end, and the germline J gene fills in the rest. Sequencing of TCRbeta CDR3 at survey depth gave sequences and template counts. Using immunoSEQ multiplex PCR, the repertoire was profiled, and TCRdb retains in-frame clones only, with some absent. The top ten clones hold approximately 5% of a sample with some 6,000 clones, 40% to 60% of them seen once. The data belong to a study of tissue T cells after allogeneic stem cell transplantation. Time point specified: mouse harvest day 7 after allogeneic transplant. The graft held 10^6 splenic CD5+ T cells and 10^7 T-cell-depleted bone marrow cells. Germline CDR1 and CDR2: KGHPV and FQNQEV (reference sequence). V shed 6 bases and J shed 0 bases, with 7 bases lying between them. The CDR3 is made up of 13 amino acids.

General study findings and limits: Tissue-detected TCR repertoire was only partly captured by blood and spleen T cells. Anatomically similar tissues had similar TCR repertoires within each patient.

The chain couples TRBV26 to TRBJ2-4; D possibly corresponds to TRBD1 (5 bases). The sequenced sample consisted of gut tissue. This receptor was taken from a female BALB/c mouse given C57BL/6 T cells with graft-versus-host disease after an allogeneic hematopoietic cell transplant. The CDR3 bases that were read are TGTGCCAGCAGGCAGGGTAGTCAAAACACCTTGTAC. This gives the protein CASRQGSQNTLY. The full CDR3 protein is CASRQGSQNTLYF.